Each of the 8 T cell receptor beta chains below was sequenced from the same sample in a study of CD8+CD57+ T cells in acquired aplastic anemia. Patients chosen for sequencing had shown CD8+CD57+ cell expansion by flow cytometry. Researchers used genomic DNA as the template to profile TCR beta VDJ and CDR3. TCRdb independently ran MiXCR on the reads; one entry per CDR3 protein. The top ten hold approximately 65% of the sample, which has roughly 98,000 distinct CDR3 sequences, roughly 70% seen once. Sequencing input: sorted CD4+, CD8+, or CD8+CD57+ T cells (not recorded which) from PBMCs. The source of these receptors is a human donor with aplastic anemia.

The CDR3 nucleotides read TGTGCCAGCAGTTCACTTAAGGGGGGAATAGAAGATACGCAGTATTTT. Encoded protein: CASSSLKGGIEDTQYF. The chain recombines TRBV27 with TRBJ2-3; the D call may be TRBD1 or TRBD2 (6 bases each). The CDR3 covers 16 residues. CDR1 is MNHEY, CDR2 SMNVEV, per germline (reference sequence). Trimming removed 4 bases at V and 5 bases at J, with 19 bases between.

The chain recombines TRBV20-1 with TRBJ1-5; tentatively, D is TRBD1 (5 bases). The CDR3 spans 16 residues. Germline V lookup: CDR1 DFQATT, CDR2 SNEGSKA (reference sequence). V was shortened by 0 bases and J by 6 bases, with 18 bases between the two germline ends. The CDR3 spells CSARDIAGRERQPQHF. Here the CDR3 DNA reads TGCAGTGCTAGAGATATCGCAGGGCGGGAGCGTCAGCCCCAGCATTTT.

The V gene is TRBV15, the J gene TRBJ2-7, with 9 bases lining up with TRBD2. Losses at the gene ends were 5 bases for V and 0 bases for J; bases not matched to a gene: 5. The CDR3 extends over 15 amino acids. Germline lookup yields CDR1 LNHNV and CDR2 YYDKDF (reference sequence). Here the CDR3 reads CATSYLAGSSYEQYF. CDR3 nucleotide sequence: TGTGCCACCAGCTATCTAGCGGGATCCTCCTACGAGCAGTACTTC.

Only a few counts were recorded for this clonotype. The V and J genes are TRBV10-3 and TRBJ2-1; D is unclear. Germline-derived CDR1 and CDR2 are ENHRY and SYGVKD. The CDR3 extends over 12 amino acids. Trimming stripped 7 bases from V and 5 bases from J, with 9 bases between. CDR3 loop: CAIMGRDNEQFF. CDR3 in DNA: TGTGCCATCATGGGTAGGGACAATGAGCAGTTCTTC.

Concerning this clonotype: One end of the junction does not line up with germline, which may come from a read error. The chain carries TRBV25-1 and TRBJ2-3, with a tentative D call TRBD2 (6 bases). This CDR3 is built from 13 residues. Germline CDR1 MGHDK, CDR2 SYGVNS. The CDR3 loop reads CACRGWGRDTQYF. In nucleotides, the CDR3 is TGTGCCTGCAGAGGGTGGGGGAGGGATACGCAGTATTTT.

The CDR3 protein is CASSPGWGNEQFF. Here the CDR3 DNA reads TGTGCCAGCAGCCCCGGCTGGGGCAATGAGCAGTTCTTC. V and J are TRBV7-9 and TRBJ2-1; D is ambiguous. V shed 5 bases and J shed 6 bases, with 11 bases lying between them. The V gene's germline CDR1 is SEHNR and CDR2 FQNEAQ (reference sequence). The length of the CDR3 is 13 residues. The variable domain in full, with the rest retrieved from reference TRBV7-9 and TRBJ2-1, is DTGVSQNPRHKITKRGQNVTFRCDPISEHNRLYWYRQTLGQGPEFLTYFQNEAQLEKSRLLSDRFSAERPKGSFSTLEIQRTEQGDSAMYLCASSPGWGNEQFFGPGTRLTVL.

The chain links TRBV7-9 to TRBJ1-1; D is unclear. The V gene's germline CDR1 is SEHNR and CDR2 FQNEAQ (reference sequence). V lost 0 bases and J lost 9, with 5 bases in between. The CDR3 consists of 11 residues. This chain's CDR3 is CASSLAQKAFF. Here the CDR3 DNA reads TGTGCCAGCAGCTTAGCGCAAAAAGCTTTCTTT.

The rearrangement joins TRBV20-1 to TRBJ2-7; no clear D. Trimming took 0 bases from V and 1 from J, leaving 1 base between them. The CDR3 covers 11 residues. Per the germline V gene, CDR1 is DFQATT and CDR2 is SNEGSKA (reference sequence). This CDR3 reads CSARESYEQYF. The CDR3 nucleotides are TGCAGTGCTAGAGAGTCCTACGAGCAGTACTTC.